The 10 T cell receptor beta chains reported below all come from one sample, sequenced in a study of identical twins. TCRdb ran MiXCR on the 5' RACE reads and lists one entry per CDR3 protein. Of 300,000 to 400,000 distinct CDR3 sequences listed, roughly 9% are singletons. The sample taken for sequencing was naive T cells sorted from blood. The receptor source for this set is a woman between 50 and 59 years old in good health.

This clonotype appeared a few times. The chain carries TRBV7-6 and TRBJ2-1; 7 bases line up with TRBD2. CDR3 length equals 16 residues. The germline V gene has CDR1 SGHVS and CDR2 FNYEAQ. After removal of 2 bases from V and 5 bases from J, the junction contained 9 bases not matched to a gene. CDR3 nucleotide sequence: TGTGCCAGCAGCTTAAACCGGGGAGGGATCGACAATGAGCAGTTCTTC. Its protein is CASSLNRGGIDNEQFF. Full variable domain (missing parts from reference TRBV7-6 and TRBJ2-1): GAGVSQSPRYKVTKRGQDVALRCDPISGHVSLYWYRQALGQGPEFLTYFNYEAQQDKSGLPNDRFSAERPEGSISTLTIQRTEQRDSAMYRCASSLNRGGIDNEQFFGPGTRLTVL.

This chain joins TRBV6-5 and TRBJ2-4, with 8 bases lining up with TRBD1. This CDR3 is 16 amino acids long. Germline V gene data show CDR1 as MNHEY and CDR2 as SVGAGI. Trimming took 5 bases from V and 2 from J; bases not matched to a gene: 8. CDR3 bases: TGTGCCAGCAGTACGGGGACAGGTTGGACCAAAAACATTCAGTACTTC. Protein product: CASSTGTGWTKNIQYF.

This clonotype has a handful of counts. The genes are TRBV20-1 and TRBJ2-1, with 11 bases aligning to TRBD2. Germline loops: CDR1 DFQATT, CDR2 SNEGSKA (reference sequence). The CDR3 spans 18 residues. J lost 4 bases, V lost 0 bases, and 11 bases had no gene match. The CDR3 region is CSARDLGLAEGPYNEQFF. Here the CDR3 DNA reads TGCAGTGCTAGAGACCTGGGACTAGCGGAGGGGCCATACAATGAGCAGTTCTTC.

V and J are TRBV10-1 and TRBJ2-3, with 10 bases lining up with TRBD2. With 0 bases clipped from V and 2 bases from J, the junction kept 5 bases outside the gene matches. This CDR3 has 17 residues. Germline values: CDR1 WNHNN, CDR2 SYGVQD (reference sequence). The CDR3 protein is CASSESDLAGDTDTQYF. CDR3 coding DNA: TGCGCCAGCAGTGAGTCAGATCTAGCGGGAGACACAGATACGCAGTATTTT.

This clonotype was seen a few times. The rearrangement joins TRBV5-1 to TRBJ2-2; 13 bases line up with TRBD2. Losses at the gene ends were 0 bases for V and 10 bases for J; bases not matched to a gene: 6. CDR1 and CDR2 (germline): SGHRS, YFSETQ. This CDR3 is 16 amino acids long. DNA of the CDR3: TGCGCCAGCAGCTTGGGGACTAGCGGGAGTTTTTTGGAGCTGTTTTTT. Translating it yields CASSLGTSGSFLELFF.

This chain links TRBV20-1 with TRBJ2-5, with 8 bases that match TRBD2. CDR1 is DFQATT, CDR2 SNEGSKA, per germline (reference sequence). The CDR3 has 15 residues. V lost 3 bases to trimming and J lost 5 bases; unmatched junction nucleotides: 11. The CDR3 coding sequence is TGCAGTGCTAGCGCGGGGGGAGGTTCTTTGGAGACCCAGTACTTC. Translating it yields CSASAGGGSLETQYF.

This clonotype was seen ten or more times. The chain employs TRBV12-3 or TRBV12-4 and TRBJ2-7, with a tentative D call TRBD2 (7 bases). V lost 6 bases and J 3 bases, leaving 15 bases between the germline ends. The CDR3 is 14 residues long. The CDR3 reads CASRPGGPFYEQYF. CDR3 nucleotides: TGTGCCAGCAGACCGGGGGGCCCTTTCTACGAGCAGTACTTC.

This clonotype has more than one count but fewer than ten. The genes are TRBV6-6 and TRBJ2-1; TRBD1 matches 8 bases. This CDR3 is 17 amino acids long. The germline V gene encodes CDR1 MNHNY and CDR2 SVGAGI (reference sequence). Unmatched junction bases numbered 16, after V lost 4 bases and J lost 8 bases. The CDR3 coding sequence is TGTGCCAGCAGTTCCCCGATGACAGGGGAAAAGGAGGATGAGCAGTTCTTC. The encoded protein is CASSSPMTGEKEDEQFF.

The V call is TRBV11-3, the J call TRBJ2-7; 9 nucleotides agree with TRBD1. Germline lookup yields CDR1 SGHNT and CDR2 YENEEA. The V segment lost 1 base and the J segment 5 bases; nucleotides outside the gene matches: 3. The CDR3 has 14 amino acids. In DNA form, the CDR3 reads TGTGCCAGCAGCTTAGGTACAGGGGGCGACGAGCAGTACTTC. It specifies CASSLGTGGDEQYF.

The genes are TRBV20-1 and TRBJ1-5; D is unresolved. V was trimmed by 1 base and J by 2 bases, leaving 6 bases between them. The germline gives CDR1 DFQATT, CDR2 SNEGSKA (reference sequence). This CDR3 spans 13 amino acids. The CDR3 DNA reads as TGCAGTGCTAGAGGGCCGGGCAATCAGCCCCAGCATTTT. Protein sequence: CSARGPGNQPQHF.